This TCR beta chain was sequenced for a study of blood T cells in healthy people across ages. Germline-derived CDR1 and CDR2 are MNHEY and SVGEGT. This CDR3 contains 13 residues. There were healthy Caucasian individuals from Russia, aged roughly 6 to 95, serving as donors. Points on this clonotype: Its cognate antigen is unknown. At one end the junction does not follow the germline gene, possibly because of a read error.

Through a sample-barcoded 5' primer and a J-beta primer mix, a second PCR was run for about 7 to 12 cycles. TCRdb reanalysed the 5' RACE reads using MiXCR and keeps one entry per CDR3 protein. The table records roughly 680,000 distinct CDR3 sequences, roughly half of them present only once. Study-level points and caveats: Unsorted PBMC material precluded a definitive naive versus antigen-experienced comparison. Diversity estimated from one million T cells was considered an underestimate.

The chain has TRBV6-2 or TRBV6-3 and TRBJ1-5; the D gene is possibly TRBD1 (5 bases). This TCR derives from an elderly woman in good health. Sequencing used blood. Written as DNA, the CDR3 is TGTGCCAGCAGTTACTCCGGGGGTCAGCTCCAGCATTTT. This encodes CASSYSGGQLQHF.